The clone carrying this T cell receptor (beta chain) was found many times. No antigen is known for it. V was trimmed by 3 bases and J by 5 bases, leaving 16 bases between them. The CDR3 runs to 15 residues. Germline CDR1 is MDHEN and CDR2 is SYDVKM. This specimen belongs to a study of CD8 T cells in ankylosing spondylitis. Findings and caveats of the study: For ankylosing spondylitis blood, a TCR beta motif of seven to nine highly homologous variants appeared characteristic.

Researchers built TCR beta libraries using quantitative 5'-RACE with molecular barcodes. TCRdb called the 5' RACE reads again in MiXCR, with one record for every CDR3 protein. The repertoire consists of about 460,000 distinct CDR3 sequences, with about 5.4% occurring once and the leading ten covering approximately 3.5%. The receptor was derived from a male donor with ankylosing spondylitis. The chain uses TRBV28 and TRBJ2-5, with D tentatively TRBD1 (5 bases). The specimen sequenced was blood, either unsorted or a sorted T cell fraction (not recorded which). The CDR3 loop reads CASSFLGQSKETQYF. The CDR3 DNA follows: TGTGCCAGCAGTTTTTTGGGGCAAAGTAAGGAGACCCAGTACTTC.